These 15 T cell receptor beta chains originate from one sample sequenced in a study of T cells in Graves' hyperthyroidism and ophthalmopathy. From RNA transcripts, TCR beta CDR3 regions were amplified. With the HTBI primer set, the TCR CDR3 went through a first round of RT-PCR. TCRdb re-called the multiplex PCR reads through MiXCR, storing one row per CDR3 protein. The repertoire has 640,000 or so distinct CDR3 sequences, 14% to 15% of them found once; the top ten carry around 4.5%. The sample consisted of blood. Receptors were obtained from a woman between 40 and 55 years old with Graves' ophthalmopathy.

The sample holds many counts of this clonotype. V usage is TRBV5-1 and J usage is TRBJ1-2; TRBD1 might be the D (5 bases). Per germline, CDR1 SGHRS and CDR2 YFSETQ. The V end lost 2 bases, the J end lost 3 bases, and 8 bases lay between the germline ends. There are 13 residues in the CDR3. In DNA form, the CDR3 reads TGCGCCAGCAGCTTCCAGGGCGACTATGGCTACACCTTC. Its translation: CASSFQGDYGYTF.

Many counts were recorded for this clonotype. The chain has TRBV28 and TRBJ1-4; 7 nucleotides agree with TRBD1. From germline, CDR1 is MDHEN and CDR2 SYDVKM. This CDR3 region has 16 residues. The trim removed 2 bases at V and 4 bases at J, leaving 7 bases unmatched. DNA for the CDR3: TGTGCCAGCAGTTTAGGTCCGGGACAGCTTAATGAAAAACTGTTTTTT. Translation: CASSLGPGQLNEKLFF.

This clonotype has at least ten counts. The V and J genes are TRBV6-2 or TRBV6-3 and TRBJ2-7; 11 nucleotides match TRBD2. Germline V gene data show CDR1 as MNHEY and CDR2 as SVGEGT. Germline trimming cut 0 bases from V and 4 bases from J; bases unmatched to any gene: 14. The CDR3 has 19 amino acids. CDR3 sequence (DNA): TGTGCCAGCAGTTACTCGAGTCCTTCAACTAGCGGGGGAATATACGAGCAGTACTTC. Translating gives CASSYSSPSTSGGIYEQYF.

This clonotype was counted ten times or more. The chain carries TRBV13 and TRBJ2-7, with D possibly called TRBD1 or TRBD2 (5 bases each). Germline values: CDR1 PRHDT, CDR2 FYEKMQ (reference sequence). Trimming left V 3 bases short and J 4 bases short, with 22 bases between. The CDR3 totals 17 residues. The CDR3 spells CASSFRTPGSARYEQYF. CDR3 bases: TGTGCCAGCAGCTTTCGGACACCGGGAAGCGCACGTTACGAGCAGTACTTC.

This clonotype was counted a single time. The V call is TRBV28, the J call TRBJ2-7; 10 nucleotides agree with TRBD1. The germline V gene encodes CDR1 MDHEN and CDR2 SYDVKM. The CDR3 extends over 16 amino acids. V gave up 1 base and J gave up 1 base; unmatched junction bases: 4. The CDR3 DNA follows: TGTGCCAGCAGTTTATTTGGACAGGGGGGTTCCTACGAGCAGTACTTC. Translated, it gives CASSLFGQGGSYEQYF.

This chain links TRBV7-3 with TRBJ2-5, with D unresolved. The V gene's germline CDR1 is SGHTA and CDR2 FQGTGA. This CDR3 has 18 residues. Trimming removed 0 bases at V and 1 base at J, with 18 bases between. The CDR3: CASSLTFIDGGFQETQYF. DNA for the CDR3: TGTGCCAGCAGCTTAACTTTTATAGACGGTGGTTTCCAAGAGACCCAGTACTTC. The whole variable domain, filled in from reference TRBV7-3 and TRBJ2-5, reads GAGVSQTPSNKVTEKGKYVELRCDPISGHTALYWYRQSLGQGPEFLIYFQGTGAADDSGLPNDRFFAVRPEGSVSTLKIQRTERGDSAVYLCASSLTFIDGGFQETQYFGPGTRLLVL.

This clonotype was detected many times. J is TRBJ1-5 and V is TRBV27; a possible D gene is TRBD1 (6 bases). The CDR3 runs 16 residues. Germline CDR1 MNHEY, CDR2 SMNVEV (reference sequence). Trimming left V 5 bases short and J 5 bases short, with 19 bases between. The CDR3 protein is CASSLEVGGGHQPQHF. CDR3 in DNA: TGTGCCAGCAGTCTCGAAGTTGGCGGGGGCCATCAGCCCCAGCATTTT.

This clonotype was recorded at least ten times. The chain joins TRBV6-5 to TRBJ1-2; the D gene is possibly TRBD1 (6 bases). Trimming left V 2 bases short and J 0 bases short, with 13 bases between. CDR1 MNHEY and CDR2 SVGAGI come from the germline V gene. The CDR3 runs 16 residues. The CDR3 coding sequence is TGTGCCAGCAGTTACCAAGGGACACTTACTAACTATGGCTACACCTTC. Translating it yields CASSYQGTLTNYGYTF.

The chain joins TRBV30 to TRBJ1-5; maybe TRBD1 (6 bases). V shed 2 bases and J shed 6 bases, with 17 bases lying between them. This CDR3 has 15 residues. CDR1 and CDR2 from the germline V gene are GTSNPN and SVGIG (reference sequence). Written as DNA, the CDR3 is TGTGCCTGGAGTCCCGGAGGGGGGAGCGGTCAGCCCCAGCATTTT. Protein: CAWSPGGGSGQPQHF.

This clonotype has ten or more counts. The J gene is TRBJ2-3, the V gene TRBV4-3, with a possible D match to TRBD2 (7 bases). Germline assignment: CDR1 LGHNA and CDR2 YSLEER. V was cut by 0 bases and J by 8 bases, with 12 bases left in between. This CDR3 is 14 amino acids long. The CDR3 coding sequence is TGCGCCAGCAGCCAAGAAAAAGGGGGGGGTACGCAGTATTTT. Its protein product is CASSQEKGGGTQYF.

This clonotype has just a few counts. This chain connects TRBV5-1 to TRBJ2-4, with 12 bases aligning to TRBD1. The CDR3 has 15 residues. Germline CDR1 SGHRS, CDR2 YFSETQ. The J segment lost 9 bases and the V segment lost 3 bases, leaving 7 bases of the junction unmatched. The CDR3 region has the DNA TGCGCCAGCAGCTCCGGGACAGGGGGCCAGGGCATTCAGTACTTC. As protein: CASSSGTGGQGIQYF.

Note on this clonotype: A much bigger clone sits one base away, suggesting this may be a read error. Without the conserved terminal phenylalanine or tryptophan, this CDR3 likely stems from a read error. The genes are TRBV6-2 or TRBV6-3 and TRBJ1-1; D uncertain. The CDR3 has 13 amino acids. Germline loops: CDR1 MNHEY, CDR2 SVGEGT. V lost 6 bases to trimming and J lost 4 bases, with 12 bases between them. In DNA form, the CDR3 reads TGTGCCAGCAGCTCACGATCCCGCACTGAAGCTTTCCTT. Translated, it gives CASSSRSRTEAFL.

The chain uses TRBV6-5 and TRBJ1-2, with a weak D call TRBD1 (6 bases). Per the germline V gene, CDR1 is MNHEY and CDR2 is SVGAGI. Deletions cut 0 bases from V and 8 bases from J, with 19 bases between. The CDR3 covers 16 residues. CDR3 nucleotide sequence: TGTGCCAGCAGTTACTCGAGGGCACAGGGCGTCCAAGGCTACACCTTC. Translating it yields CASSYSRAQGVQGYTF.

In regard to this clonotype: Without the conserved terminal phenylalanine or tryptophan, this CDR3 likely stems from a read error. The chain uses TRBV6-2 or TRBV6-3 and TRBJ2-4; TRBD1 aligns across 8 bases. This CDR3 comprises 16 residues. Germline CDR1 MNHEY, CDR2 SVGEGT. Trimming removed 6 bases from V and 1 base from J; junction bases left unmatched: 8. CDR3 amino acids: CASRDGRQGAKNIQYL. CDR3 DNA: TGTGCCAGCAGGGACGGGCGACAGGGGGCCAAAAACATTCAGTACCTC.

Turning to this clonotype: A junction boundary mismatches the germline segment, possibly from a read error. V and J are TRBV30 and TRBJ1-1; 8 nucleotides line up with TRBD1. The CDR3 covers 12 residues. Germline values: CDR1 GTSNPN, CDR2 SVGIG (reference sequence). CDR3 in amino acids: CAWKPSGGGAGF. CDR3 bases: TGTGCCTGGAAACCATCAGGGGGCGGGGCAGGCTTT.